A single sample gave rise to the 13 T cell receptor beta chains below, sequenced in a study of blood T cell repertoires in COVID-19. The assay was immunoSEQ multiplex PCR, and TCRdb's table has in-frame clones only and misses some. There are fewer than 450,000 clones in the sample; roughly 87% occur only once, and roughly 1% lies in the top ten. Sequenced input: PBMCs or T cells enriched from blood (not recorded which). The receptor set was obtained from a woman aged 25 to 39 who had recovered from COVID-19.

This sequence joins TRBV3-1 (or the pseudogene TRBV3-2) and TRBJ2-7, with a possible D match to TRBD2 (6 bases). The germline V and J ends were trimmed by 4 bases and 1 base, with 14 bases remaining between them. Germline-derived CDR1 and CDR2 are LGHDT and YNNKEL (reference sequence). The CDR3 is 15 amino acids. CDR3 protein: CASSPGVGASYEQYF. In DNA form, the CDR3 reads TGTGCCAGCAGCCCGGGGGTTGGGGCATCCTACGAGCAGTACTTC.

V gene TRBV5-1 combines with J gene TRBJ1-1; 7 bases are a match to TRBD1. CDR3 size: 14 residues. V lost 1 base and J lost 3; bases outside the gene matches: 3. Germline values: CDR1 SGHRS, CDR2 YFSETQ. The CDR3 here is CASSLNTGDTEAFF. The CDR3 DNA reads as TGCGCCAGCAGCTTGAATACAGGGGACACTGAAGCTTTCTTT.

This clone was seen just once. CDR3 sequence reads: CASSPAGERQYF. The CDR3 nucleotides read TGTGCCAGCAGTCCCGCGGGGGAGAGGCAGTACTTC. The chain employs TRBV12-3 or TRBV12-4 and TRBJ2-7, with 7 positions matching TRBD2. The CDR3 runs 12 residues. The J segment lost 9 bases and the V segment lost 5 bases, leaving 7 bases of the junction unmatched.

The V call is TRBV5-1, the J call TRBJ1-2; 7 positions match TRBD1. The germline CDR1 and CDR2 sequences are SGHRS and YFSETQ. With 2 bases clipped from V and 6 bases from J, the junction kept 4 bases outside the gene matches. The CDR3 contains 13 residues. CDR3 DNA: TGCGCCAGCAGCTTACAGGGGCAGGATGGCTACACCTTC. This sequence encodes CASSLQGQDGYTF.

As concerns this clone: The same CDR3 is also encoded by other DNA sequences in this sample. The chain carries TRBV18 and TRBJ2-5; D is perhaps TRBD1 (5 bases). This CDR3 has 13 amino acids. The V gene lost 4 bases and the J gene lost 4 bases, with 10 bases spanning the gap. Germline loops: CDR1 KGHSH, CDR2 LQKENI. Written as DNA, the CDR3 is TGTGCCAGCTCACGGGGCGGTGCAGAGACCCAGTACTTC. The encoded protein is CASSRGGAETQYF.

This clone was recorded at least ten times. CDR3 DNA sequence: TGTGCCAGCAGGAGGGGGGGCCGAAGGAACACTGAAGCTTTCTTT. It translates to CASRRGGRRNTEAFF. The chain joins TRBV19 to TRBJ1-1, with a weak D call TRBD1 (6 bases). V lost 9 bases to trimming and J lost 1 base, with 18 bases between them. In germline, CDR1 is LNHDA, CDR2 SQIVND (reference sequence). CDR3 length: 15 amino acids.

This sequence joins TRBV6-1 and TRBJ2-7; 7 bases fit TRBD1. The CDR3 length is 15 residues. The germline CDR1 and CDR2 sequences are MNHNS and SASEGT. V was clipped by 2 bases and J by 3 bases; unmatched bases: 7. The CDR3 sequence: CASSEHHRGFYEQYF. In DNA, the CDR3 is TGTGCCAGCAGTGAACACCACAGGGGTTTCTACGAGCAGTACTTC.

The V gene is TRBV4-3, the J gene TRBJ2-5, with 10 bases fitting TRBD1. Losses at the gene ends were 1 base for V and 2 bases for J; bases not matched to a gene: 7. There are 17 residues in the CDR3. From germline, CDR1 is LGHNA and CDR2 YSLEER. CDR3 sequence reads: CASSQGGWTGGQETQYF. CDR3 nucleotides: TGCGCCAGCAGCCAAGGGGGGTGGACAGGGGGTCAAGAGACCCAGTACTTC.

This chain joins TRBV11-2 and TRBJ2-3; tentatively, D is TRBD2 (5 bases). CDR3 size: 16 residues. Trimming shortened V by 0 bases and J by 6 bases, and 16 bases separated the two germline ends. Germline V CDR1 and CDR2: SGHAT, FQNNGV. DNA of the CDR3: TGTGCCAGCAGCTTAGAACCTAGCCTTAGGACGGATACGCAGTATTTT. Translation: CASSLEPSLRTDTQYF.

This sequence joins TRBV29-1 and TRBJ1-5; the D is unclear. Germline values: CDR1 SQVTM, CDR2 ANQGSEA. Trimming took off 3 bases at V and 4 bases at J, with 10 bases between the two ends. The CDR3 is 13 residues long. This CDR3 is CSVEEETNQPQHF. The CDR3 DNA reads TGCAGCGTTGAGGAGGAAACGAATCAGCCCCAGCATTTT.

The rearrangement links TRBV7-8 to TRBJ1-2; D is possibly TRBD1 (5 bases). The CDR3 spans 14 residues. CDR1 and CDR2 from the germline V gene are SGHVS and FQNEAQ. V gave up 2 bases and J gave up 8 bases, with 15 bases separating them. The CDR3: CASSLTISGHGYTF. CDR3 bases: TGTGCCAGCAGCTTAACCATTTCAGGGCACGGCTACACCTTC.

The chain employs TRBV4-2 and TRBJ2-7; TRBD2 matches at 11 bases. Germline trimming cut 8 bases from V and 6 bases from J; bases unmatched to any gene: 9. The CDR3 covers 14 residues. Germline V gene data show CDR1 as LGHNA and CDR2 as YNFKEQ. The CDR3 DNA reads TGTGCCAGCGGGGTAGCGGGGGGGCGAATCGAGCAGTACTTC. Translation: CASGVAGGRIEQYF.

The chain couples TRBV19 to TRBJ1-4; D ambiguous. V shed 6 bases and J shed 0 bases, with 11 bases lying between them. Germline CDR1 and CDR2: LNHDA and SQIVND (reference sequence). This CDR3 region has 15 residues. The CDR3 here is CASSFRGSTNEKLFF. The CDR3 coding sequence is TGTGCCAGTAGCTTCAGAGGGTCAACTAATGAAAAACTGTTTTTT. Complete variable domain (other parts from reference TRBV19 and TRBJ1-4): DGGITQSPKYLFRKEGQNVTLSCEQNLNHDAMYWYRQDPGQGLRLIYYSQIVNDFQKGDIAEGYSVSREKKESFPLTVTSAQKNPTAFYLCASSFRGSTNEKLFFGSGTQLSVL.